The 18 T cell receptor beta chains below were found in one sample sequenced in a study of T cell responses to AZD1222 COVID-19 vaccine. Method: immunoSEQ multiplex PCR; TCRdb's copy keeps in-frame clones and lacks some. This table holds approximately 71,000 clones, around 83% found once. The specimen was peripheral blood, collected on day 0 of AZD1222 vaccination. The receptors come from an adult in good health.

This rearrangement joins TRBV6-5 to TRBJ2-7; D is possibly TRBD1 (6 bases). The V gene's germline CDR1 is MNHEY and CDR2 SVGAGI. The V end was cut by 2 bases, the J end by 2 bases, with 10 bases between. The CDR3 extends over 14 amino acids. CDR3 in amino acids: CASSYMQGTYEQYF. CDR3 nucleotide sequence: TGTGCCAGCAGTTACATGCAGGGGACCTACGAGCAGTACTTC.

V usage is TRBV28 and J usage is TRBJ1-5; TRBD1 agrees at 7 bases. This CDR3 comprises 17 residues. Germline V gene sequence: CDR1 MDHEN, CDR2 SYDVKM. Germline trimming cut 6 bases from V and 0 bases from J; bases unmatched to any gene: 11. CDR3 coding DNA: TGTGCCAGCAGGGAGGGGACAGCAGCGTATAGCAATCAGCCCCAGCATTTT. Translation: CASREGTAAYSNQPQHF.

This chain joins TRBV20-1 and TRBJ1-2; D is unresolved. The CDR3 loop spans 14 amino acids. The V and J ends lost 3 bases and 4 bases respectively, with 15 bases between them. CDR1 is DFQATT and CDR2 is SNEGSKA in the germline V gene (reference sequence). The CDR3 nucleotides read TGCAGTGCTAGTTTTCCGGGGATCAGCTATGGCTACACCTTC. Translation gives CSASFPGISYGYTF.

This clone was seen a single time. This chain links TRBV19 with TRBJ2-2; 9 bases map to TRBD1. With V trimmed by 3 bases and J by 6 bases, 5 bases remained unmatched. The CDR3 runs to 15 residues. Germline CDR1 LNHDA, CDR2 SQIVND (reference sequence). The CDR3 nucleotides read TGTGCCAGTAGTATGGAACAGGGGGCCGCCGGGGAGCTGTTTTTT. Protein: CASSMEQGAAGELFF.

In DNA, the CDR3 is TGTGCCAGCAGCCACCCTGGGACCTCCGGCCATAATTCACCCCTCCACTTT. Its protein product is CASSHPGTSGHNSPLHF. This chain uses TRBV6-2 or TRBV6-3 with TRBJ1-6; possible D gene TRBD1, 5 bases. The CDR3 has 17 residues. The V and J ends lost 6 bases and 5 bases respectively, with 20 bases between them. Germline V CDR1 and CDR2: MNHEY, SVGEGT.

The chain is built from TRBV3-1 (or the pseudogene TRBV3-2) and TRBJ1-4; no definite D call. V shed 5 bases and J shed 3 bases, with 10 bases lying between them. The CDR3 totals 14 residues. The germline V gene has CDR1 LGHDT and CDR2 YNNKEL (reference sequence). CDR3 nucleotides: TGTGCCAGCAGCGGACCCCGGGCTAATGAAAAACTGTTTTTT. It translates to CASSGPRANEKLFF.

The chain combines TRBV30 with TRBJ2-5; TRBD2 is a possible D gene (5 bases). Germline-derived CDR1 and CDR2 are GTSNPN and SVGIG (reference sequence). The CDR3 is 15 residues long. Trimming stripped 4 bases from V and 1 base from J, with 16 bases between. The chain's CDR3 is CAWTHLAGPQETQYF. The CDR3, as DNA: TGTGCCTGGACGCATCTAGCAGGCCCCCAAGAGACCCAGTACTTC. The full variable domain, its missing parts supplied by reference TRBV30 and TRBJ2-5, is SQTIHQWPATLVQPVGSPLSLECTVEGTSNPNLYWYRQAAGRGLQLLFYSVGIGQISSEVPQNLSASRPQDRQFILSSKKLLLSDSGFYLCAWTHLAGPQETQYFGPGTRLLVL.

The chain employs TRBV4-1 and TRBJ2-3; 7 nucleotides match TRBD2. V lost 0 bases to trimming and J lost 5 bases; unmatched junction nucleotides: 2. The CDR3 has 14 amino acids. In germline, CDR1 is MGHRA, CDR2 YSYEKL. Here the CDR3 reads CASSQDGTKDTQYF. Here the CDR3 DNA reads TGCGCCAGCAGCCAAGATGGGACTAAAGATACGCAGTATTTT.

The chain carries TRBV4-1 and TRBJ1-1, with TRBD1 as a possible D gene (6 bases). Deletions cut 3 bases from V and 3 bases from J, with 14 bases between. The CDR3 contains 15 residues. The germline V gene has CDR1 MGHRA and CDR2 YSYEKL. Here the CDR3 reads CASSQMGGAYTEAFF. CDR3 bases: TGCGCCAGCAGCCAGATGGGGGGGGCGTACACTGAAGCTTTCTTT.

This chain joins TRBV7-9 and TRBJ1-1; D may be TRBD1 (6 bases). CDR1 and CDR2 (germline): SEHNR, FQNEAQ (reference sequence). The V and J ends lost 4 bases and 4 bases respectively, with 16 bases between them. This CDR3 is built from 15 residues. CDR3 coding DNA: TGTGCCAGCAGCTCGAAGACAGGAATGACCACTGAAGCTTTCTTT. Protein sequence: CASSSKTGMTTEAFF.

This chain joins TRBV19 and TRBJ2-3, with no clear D. Germline assignment: CDR1 LNHDA and CDR2 SQIVND (reference sequence). V was shortened by 8 bases and J by 2 bases, with 17 bases between the two germline ends. The CDR3 is 15 amino acids. CDR3 region: CASSVANALTDTQYF. CDR3 sequence (DNA): TGTGCCAGTTCAGTCGCCAACGCTCTCACAGATACGCAGTATTTT. The full variable domain, completed using reference TRBV19 and TRBJ2-3, is DGGITQSPKYLFRKEGQNVTLSCEQNLNHDAMYWYRQDPGQGLRLIYYSQIVNDFQKGDIAEGYSVSREKKESFPLTVTSAQKNPTAFYLCASSVANALTDTQYFGPGTRLTVL.

The gene calls are TRBV7-3 and TRBJ2-3, with 15 bases matching TRBD2. Germline V gives CDR1 SGHTA, CDR2 FQGTGA. The CDR3 is made up of 17 amino acids. After removal of 5 bases from V and 0 bases from J, the junction contained 3 bases not matched to a gene. Here the CDR3 reads CASSPGLAGGSTDTQYF. In DNA form, the CDR3 reads TGTGCCAGCAGCCCCGGACTAGCGGGAGGGAGCACAGATACGCAGTATTTT.

This chain joins TRBV7-2 and TRBJ2-1; the D is unclear. From germline, CDR1 is SGHTA and CDR2 FQGNSA. The CDR3 is made up of 14 amino acids. V lost 5 bases and J 6 bases, leaving 14 bases between the germline ends. The CDR3 reads CASSPSGGSNEQFF. The CDR3 region has the DNA TGTGCCAGCAGCCCCTCGGGCGGCAGCAATGAGCAGTTCTTC.

A few counts support this clone. The rearrangement links TRBV5-1 to TRBJ1-6; D call uncertain. The V gene's germline CDR1 is SGHRS and CDR2 YFSETQ. This CDR3 contains 14 residues. The germline V and J ends were trimmed by 0 bases and 7 bases, with 8 bases remaining between them. In DNA form, the CDR3 reads TGCGCCAGCAGCTTGGGGACTACGAATTCACCCCTCCACTTT. Translating gives CASSLGTTNSPLHF.

The chain links TRBV30 to TRBJ1-1, with unresolved D. V lost 3 bases to trimming and J lost 11 bases, with 16 bases between them. CDR3 length equals 12 residues. Germline-derived CDR1 and CDR2 are GTSNPN and SVGIG (reference sequence). CDR3 DNA: TGTGCCTGGAGCCTGCTTGACAATGCGGCTTTCTTT. Translated, it gives CAWSLLDNAAFF.

The J gene is TRBJ2-5, the V gene TRBV30, with 7 bases aligning to TRBD1. The CDR3 contains 14 residues. Germline CDR1 and CDR2: GTSNPN and SVGIG (reference sequence). Losses at the gene ends were 0 bases for V and 3 bases for J; bases not matched to a gene: 4. The CDR3 is CAWSVGTAEETQYF. The CDR3 coding sequence is TGTGCCTGGAGTGTAGGGACAGCCGAAGAGACCCAGTACTTC.

Only one count was recorded for this clone. The V and J genes are TRBV5-6 and TRBJ2-2; TRBD1 matches 9 bases. Trimming cost V 4 bases and J 3 bases; bases outside gene matches: 4. The CDR3 covers 15 residues. The V gene's germline CDR1 is SGHDT and CDR2 YYEEEE. DNA of the CDR3: TGTGCCAGCAGCCTGACAGGGGGTCACACCGGGGAGCTGTTTTTT. Protein: CASSLTGGHTGELFF.

In regard to this clone: The germline gene is not matched at one end of the junction; a read error may be the cause. V and J are TRBV20-1 and TRBJ2-1; 9 bases fit TRBD1. CDR1 DFQATT and CDR2 SNEGSKA come from the germline V gene (reference sequence). The CDR3 contains 12 residues. CDR3 bases: TGCAGTGCTAGTCGCACAGGGGGCGATATCATCTTC. Translating it yields CSASRTGGDIIF.